This T cell receptor (beta chain) was obtained from a study of cytomegalovirus exposure and HLA in healthy donors. Notes on the study in general: In vitro assays verified that three CMV-associated chains recognized CMV antigens specifically.

About this clone: Its antigen is unknown.

PCR employed 60 Vbeta and 13 Jbeta primers. Profiled with immunoSEQ multiplex PCR; TCRdb holds only in-frame clones, not every one. The data show about 160,000 clones, around three quarters seen once. What was sequenced was PBMCs. The receptor comes from a man in his thirties or forties in good health and CMV-seropositive.

The CDR3 DNA reads TGTGCCAGCAGTTCGTCAGGGGATGGTCAGCCCCAGCATTTT. Translation: CASSSSGDGQPQHF. This sequence joins TRBV11-2 and TRBJ1-5; tentative D call: TRBD1 (6 bases). Trimming removed 6 bases from V and 6 bases from J, with 15 bases in between. Germline CDR1 SGHAT, CDR2 FQNNGV. The CDR3 loop spans 14 amino acids. Filled out from reference TRBV11-2 and TRBJ1-5, the complete variable domain reads EAGVAQSPRYKIIEKRQSVAFWCNPISGHATLYWYQQILGQGPKLLIQFQNNGVVDDSQLPKDRFSAERLKGVDSTLKIQPAKLEDSAVYLCASSSSGDGQPQHFGDGTRLSIL.